Each of the 11 T cell receptor beta chains below was sequenced from the same sample in a study of Ad26.COV2.S vaccination and SARS-CoV-2 variants. Assay: immunoSEQ multiplex PCR; the TCRdb copy retains only in-frame clones and omits some. This table has fewer than 150,000 clones, just over 85% appearing once. The source was peripheral blood, collected after recovery from COVID-19. Receptors originate from a human donor who had recovered from COVID-19.

This clone was observed a handful of times. The chain links TRBV7-2 to TRBJ1-2; tentatively, D is TRBD1 (5 bases). The CDR3 is made up of 14 amino acids. The V end was cut by 1 base, the J end by 5 bases, with 11 bases between. Per germline, CDR1 SGHTA and CDR2 FQGNSA. Here the CDR3 reads CASSLVRDSYGYTF. The DNA of the CDR3 is TGTGCCAGCAGCTTAGTACGAGACAGTTATGGCTACACCTTC.

The rearrangement joins TRBV28 to TRBJ1-2; 7 nucleotides agree with TRBD1. The CDR3 contains 16 residues. V lost 6 bases, J lost 4 bases, and 14 bases stayed unmatched. CDR1 is MDHEN and CDR2 is SYDVKM in the germline V gene. For the CDR3, the DNA is TGTGCCAGCAGCTCCCTTAACAGGGGAAGAGGCTATGGCTACACCTTC. This sequence encodes CASSSLNRGRGYGYTF.

V and J are TRBV20-1 and TRBJ2-5; TRBD1 matches at 7 bases. CDR1 and CDR2 (germline): DFQATT, SNEGSKA (reference sequence). This CDR3 region has 14 residues. J was trimmed by 5 bases and V by 3 bases; bases with no gene match: 9. CDR3: CSASVTGVWETQYF. The CDR3 bases are TGCAGTGCTAGTGTCACAGGGGTATGGGAGACCCAGTACTTC.

J is TRBJ1-1 and V is TRBV9; D is uncertain. In germline, CDR1 is SGDLS, CDR2 YYNGEE. There are 14 residues in the CDR3. The V gene lost 4 bases and the J gene lost 2 bases, with 12 bases spanning the gap. The CDR3 region has the DNA TGTGCCAGCAGCAGAGCGGGCCAAAACACTGAAGCTTTCTTT. Translating it yields CASSRAGQNTEAFF.

This clone occurred a few times. The chain is built from TRBV6-2 or TRBV6-3 and TRBJ2-2; D possibly uses TRBD1 or TRBD2 (5 bases each). The CDR3 spans 14 residues. V was pared by 3 bases and J by 4 bases, with 9 bases between. Germline assignment: CDR1 MNHEY and CDR2 SVGEGT. The CDR3 region is CASSYTGGTGELFF. The CDR3 bases are TGTGCCAGCAGTTATACAGGAGGCACCGGGGAGCTGTTTTTT.

The chain couples TRBV6-1 to TRBJ2-1; 8 bases are shared with TRBD2. The germline CDR1 and CDR2 sequences are MNHNS and SASEGT. The length of the CDR3 is 16 residues. V shed 4 bases and J 10 bases; nucleotides not matched to a gene: 15. The CDR3 nucleotides read TGTGCCAGCAGTGGGGGGGGACTAGACGAACTAAGGGAGCAGTTCTTC. Its protein product is CASSGGGLDELREQFF.

V gene TRBV5-5 combines with J gene TRBJ1-5; no firm D call. Germline assignment: CDR1 SGHKS and CDR2 YYEKEE (reference sequence). V was pared by 4 bases and J by 5 bases, with 7 bases between. The CDR3 consists of 12 residues. DNA of the CDR3: TGTGCCAGCAGCACCACAGATCAGCCCCAGCATTTT. It encodes CASSTTDQPQHF.

The V call is TRBV19, the J call TRBJ2-1, with TRBD2 as a possible D gene (6 bases). V lost 1 base, J lost 4 bases, and 14 bases lay in between. This CDR3 is built from 16 residues. The germline V gene has CDR1 LNHDA and CDR2 SQIVND (reference sequence). CDR3 in amino acids: CASSIVSAGIYNEQFF. The DNA of the CDR3 is TGTGCCAGTAGTATAGTAAGCGCGGGGATATACAATGAGCAGTTCTTC.

CDR3: CASSSGGEIREKLFF. The CDR3 DNA reads as TGTGCCAGCAGTTCCGGGGGGGAAATAAGGGAAAAACTGTTTTTT. The V and J genes are TRBV28 and TRBJ1-4; TRBD1 might be the D (5 bases). Germline V gene data show CDR1 as MDHEN and CDR2 as SYDVKM. The CDR3 covers 15 residues. Trimming cost V 4 bases and J 8 bases, with 17 bases left between them.

J is TRBJ1-2 and V is TRBV3-1 (or the pseudogene TRBV3-2); a weak D match, TRBD1 (5 bases). In germline, CDR1 is LGHDT, CDR2 YNNKEL (reference sequence). The CDR3 extends over 13 amino acids. The ends were cut back, 4 bases at V and 7 bases at J, with 13 bases in the middle. The CDR3 loop is CASSRARVGGYTF. Written as DNA, the CDR3 is TGTGCCAGCAGCCGGGCCAGGGTGGGTGGCTACACCTTC.

This clone was counted only a few times. The chain is built from TRBV2 and TRBJ2-5; D may be TRBD1 (5 bases). The CDR3 length is 16 residues. CDR1 SNHLY and CDR2 FYNNEI come from the germline V gene. Trimming left V 3 bases short and J 3 bases short, with 17 bases between. CDR3 coding DNA: TGTGCCAGCAGTGATTATAGACAGTTATCTAAAGAGACCCAGTACTTC. As protein: CASSDYRQLSKETQYF.